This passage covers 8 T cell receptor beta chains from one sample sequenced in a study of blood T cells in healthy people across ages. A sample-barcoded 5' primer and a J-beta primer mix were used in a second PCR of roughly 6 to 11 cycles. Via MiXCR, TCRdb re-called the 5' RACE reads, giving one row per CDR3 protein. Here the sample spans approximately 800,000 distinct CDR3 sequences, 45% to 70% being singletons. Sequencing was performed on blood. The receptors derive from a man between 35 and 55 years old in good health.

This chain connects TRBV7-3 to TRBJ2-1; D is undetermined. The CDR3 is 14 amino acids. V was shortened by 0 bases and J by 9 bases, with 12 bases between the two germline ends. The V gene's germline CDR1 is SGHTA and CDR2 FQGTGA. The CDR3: CASSLTGSKVEQFF. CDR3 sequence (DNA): TGTGCCAGCAGCTTAACAGGGTCCAAAGTTGAGCAGTTCTTC.

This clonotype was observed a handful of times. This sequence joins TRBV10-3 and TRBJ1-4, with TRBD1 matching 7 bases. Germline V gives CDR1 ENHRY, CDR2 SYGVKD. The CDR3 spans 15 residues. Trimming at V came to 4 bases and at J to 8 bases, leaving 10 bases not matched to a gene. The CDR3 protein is CAISAKQGEEEKLFF. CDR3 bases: TGTGCCATCAGTGCCAAGCAGGGGGAGGAGGAAAAACTGTTTTTT.

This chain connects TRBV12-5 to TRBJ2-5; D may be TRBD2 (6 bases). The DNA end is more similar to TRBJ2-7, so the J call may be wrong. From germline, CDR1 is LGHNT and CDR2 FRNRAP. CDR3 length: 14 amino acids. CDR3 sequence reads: CASGLAGLTYEQYF. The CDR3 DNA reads TGTGCTAGTGGTTTGGCGGGACTCACATACGAGCAGTACTTC.

DNA of the CDR3: TGTGCCAGCAGCGTACGACCCAAAAGGGGAGATACGCAGTATTTT. It codes for CASSVRPKRGDTQYF. The chain carries TRBV9 and TRBJ2-3; D may be TRBD1 (5 bases). Trimming stripped 1 base from V and 5 bases from J, with 14 bases between. Germline V lookup: CDR1 SGDLS, CDR2 YYNGEE. The CDR3 spans 15 residues.

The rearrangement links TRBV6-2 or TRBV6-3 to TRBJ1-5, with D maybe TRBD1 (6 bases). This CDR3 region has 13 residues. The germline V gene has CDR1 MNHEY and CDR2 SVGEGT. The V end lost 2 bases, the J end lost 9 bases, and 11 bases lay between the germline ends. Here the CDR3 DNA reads TGTGCCAGCAGTTACCGAGGAGGGGGGCCCCAGCATTTT. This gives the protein CASSYRGGGPQHF.

The DNA for the CDR3 is TGTGCCAGCTCACTTTCCCTCGGAAGGGCCTACAATGAGCAGTACTTC. Residues: CASSLSLGRAYNEQYF. This chain uses TRBV18 with TRBJ2-1, with D hard to call. The DNA end favors TRBJ2-7, so the J call may be wrong. From germline, CDR1 is KGHSH and CDR2 LQKENI. The CDR3 sequence is 16 residues long.

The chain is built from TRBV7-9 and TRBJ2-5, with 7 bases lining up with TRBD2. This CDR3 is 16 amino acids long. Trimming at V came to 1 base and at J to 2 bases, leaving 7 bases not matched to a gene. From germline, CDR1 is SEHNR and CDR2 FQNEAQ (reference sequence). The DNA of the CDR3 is TGTGCCAGCAGCTTAGTGACCTGGGGGGGTCAAGAGACCCAGTACTTC. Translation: CASSLVTWGGQETQYF.

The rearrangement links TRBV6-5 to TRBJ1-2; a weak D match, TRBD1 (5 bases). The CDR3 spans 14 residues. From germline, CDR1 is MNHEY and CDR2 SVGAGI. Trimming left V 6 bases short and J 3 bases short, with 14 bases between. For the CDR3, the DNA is TGTGCCAGCAGCCGGGGAGGGGTTGACTATGGCTACACCTTC. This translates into CASSRGGVDYGYTF.